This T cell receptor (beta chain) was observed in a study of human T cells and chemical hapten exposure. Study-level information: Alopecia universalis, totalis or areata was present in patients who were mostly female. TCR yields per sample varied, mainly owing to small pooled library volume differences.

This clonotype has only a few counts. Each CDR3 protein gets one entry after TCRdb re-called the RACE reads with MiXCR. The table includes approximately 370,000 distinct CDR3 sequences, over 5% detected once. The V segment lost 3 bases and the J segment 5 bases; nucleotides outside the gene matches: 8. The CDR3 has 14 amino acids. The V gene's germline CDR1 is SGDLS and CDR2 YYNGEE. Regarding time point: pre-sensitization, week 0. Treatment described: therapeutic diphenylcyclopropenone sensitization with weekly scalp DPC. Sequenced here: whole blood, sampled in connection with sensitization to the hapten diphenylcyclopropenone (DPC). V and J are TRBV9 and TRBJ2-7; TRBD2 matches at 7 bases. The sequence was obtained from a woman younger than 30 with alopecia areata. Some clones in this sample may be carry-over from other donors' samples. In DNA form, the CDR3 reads TGTGCCAGCAGCGAGTACGGGGGGTCGAACGAGCAGTACTTC. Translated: CASSEYGGSNEQYF.